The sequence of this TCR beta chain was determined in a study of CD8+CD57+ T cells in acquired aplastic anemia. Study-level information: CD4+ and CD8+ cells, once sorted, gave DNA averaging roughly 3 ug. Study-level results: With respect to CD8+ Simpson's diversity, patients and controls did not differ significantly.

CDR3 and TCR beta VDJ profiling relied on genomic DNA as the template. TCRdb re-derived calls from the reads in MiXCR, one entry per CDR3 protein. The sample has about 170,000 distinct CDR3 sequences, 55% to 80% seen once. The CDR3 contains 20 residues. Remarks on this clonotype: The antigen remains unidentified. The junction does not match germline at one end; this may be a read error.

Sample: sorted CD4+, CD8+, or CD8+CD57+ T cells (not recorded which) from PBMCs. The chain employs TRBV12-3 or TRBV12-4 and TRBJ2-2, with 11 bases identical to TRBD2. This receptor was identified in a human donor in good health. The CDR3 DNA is TGTGCCAGCAGTCTCGATCCAACTAGCGGGAGCGGGTTTAGCACCGAGGAGCTGTTTTTT. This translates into CASSLDPTSGSGFSTEELFF.